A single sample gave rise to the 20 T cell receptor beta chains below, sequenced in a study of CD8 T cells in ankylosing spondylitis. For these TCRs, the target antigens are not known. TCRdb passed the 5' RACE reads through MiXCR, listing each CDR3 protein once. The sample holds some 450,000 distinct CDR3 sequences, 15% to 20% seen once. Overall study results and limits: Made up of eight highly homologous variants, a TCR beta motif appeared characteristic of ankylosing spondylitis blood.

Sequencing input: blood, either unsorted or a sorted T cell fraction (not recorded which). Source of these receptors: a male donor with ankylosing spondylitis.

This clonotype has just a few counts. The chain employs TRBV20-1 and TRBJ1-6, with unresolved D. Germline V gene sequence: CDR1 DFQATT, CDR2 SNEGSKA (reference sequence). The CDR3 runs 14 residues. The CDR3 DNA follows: TGCAGCGGACGCCCTGGTTCCTATAATTCACCCCTCCACTTT. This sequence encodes CSGRPGSYNSPLHF.

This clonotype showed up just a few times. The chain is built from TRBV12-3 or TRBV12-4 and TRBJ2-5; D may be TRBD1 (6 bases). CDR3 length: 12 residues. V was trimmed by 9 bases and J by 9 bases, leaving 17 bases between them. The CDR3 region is CASRTKGGPQYF. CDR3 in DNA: TGTGCCAGTAGAACAAAAGGGGGACCCCAGTACTTC.

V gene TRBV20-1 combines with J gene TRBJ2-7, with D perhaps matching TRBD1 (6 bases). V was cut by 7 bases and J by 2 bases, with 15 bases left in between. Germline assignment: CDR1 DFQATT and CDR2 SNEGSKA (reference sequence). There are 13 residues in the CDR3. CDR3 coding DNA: TGCAGTGTCAAAAAACAGGGTACCTACGAGCAGTACTTC. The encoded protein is CSVKKQGTYEQYF.

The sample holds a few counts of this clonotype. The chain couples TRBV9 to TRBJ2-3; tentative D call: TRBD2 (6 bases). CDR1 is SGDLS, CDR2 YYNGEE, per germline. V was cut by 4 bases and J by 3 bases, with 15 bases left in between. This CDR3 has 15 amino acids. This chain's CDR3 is CASSLLSGGTDTQYF. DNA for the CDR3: TGTGCCAGCAGCCTCCTGTCCGGGGGAACAGATACGCAGTATTTT.

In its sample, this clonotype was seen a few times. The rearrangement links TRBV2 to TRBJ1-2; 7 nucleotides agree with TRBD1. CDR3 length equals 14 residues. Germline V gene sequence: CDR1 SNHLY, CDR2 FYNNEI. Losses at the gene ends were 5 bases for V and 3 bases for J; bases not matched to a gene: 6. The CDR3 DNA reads TGTGCCAGCAGTCCGGGACAGACCTACTATGGCTACACCTTC. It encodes CASSPGQTYYGYTF.

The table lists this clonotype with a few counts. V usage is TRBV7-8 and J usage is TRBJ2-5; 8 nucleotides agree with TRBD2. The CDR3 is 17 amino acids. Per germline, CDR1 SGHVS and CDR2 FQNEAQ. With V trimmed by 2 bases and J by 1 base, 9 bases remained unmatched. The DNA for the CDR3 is TGTGCCAGCAGCTTACTCACGGGAGGGACTCTCCAAGAGACCCAGTACTTC. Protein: CASSLLTGGTLQETQYF.

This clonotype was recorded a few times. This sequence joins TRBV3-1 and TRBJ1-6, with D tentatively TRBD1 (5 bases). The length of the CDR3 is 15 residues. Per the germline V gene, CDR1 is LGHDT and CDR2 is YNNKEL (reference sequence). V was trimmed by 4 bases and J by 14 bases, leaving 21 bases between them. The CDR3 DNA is TGTGCCAGCAGCCCCCGGGAGGGGAATGCTATTTCCCTCCACTTT. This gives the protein CASSPREGNAISLHF.

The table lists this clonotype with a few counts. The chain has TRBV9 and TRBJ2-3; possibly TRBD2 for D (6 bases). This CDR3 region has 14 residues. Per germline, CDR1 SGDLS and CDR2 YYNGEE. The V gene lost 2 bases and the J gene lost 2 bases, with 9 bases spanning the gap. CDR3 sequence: CASSVGGNTDTQYF. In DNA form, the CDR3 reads TGTGCCAGCAGCGTCGGGGGTAACACAGATACGCAGTATTTT.

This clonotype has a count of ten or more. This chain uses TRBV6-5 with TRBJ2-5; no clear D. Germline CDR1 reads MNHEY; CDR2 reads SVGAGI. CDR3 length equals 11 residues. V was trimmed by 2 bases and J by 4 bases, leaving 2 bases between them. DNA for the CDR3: TGTGCCAGCAGTTACGCAGAGACCCAGTACTTC. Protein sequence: CASSYAETQYF.

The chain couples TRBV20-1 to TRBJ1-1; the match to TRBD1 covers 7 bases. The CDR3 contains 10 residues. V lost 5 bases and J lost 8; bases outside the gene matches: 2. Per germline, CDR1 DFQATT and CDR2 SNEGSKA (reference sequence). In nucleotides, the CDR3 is TGCAGTGCTGTCAGGGGGGAAGCTTTCTTT. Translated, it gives CSAVRGEAFF.

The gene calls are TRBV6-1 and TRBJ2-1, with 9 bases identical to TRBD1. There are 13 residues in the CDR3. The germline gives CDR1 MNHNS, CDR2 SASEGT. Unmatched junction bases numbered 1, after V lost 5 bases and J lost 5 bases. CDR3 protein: CASSRDRDNEQFF. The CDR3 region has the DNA TGTGCCAGCAGTAGGGACAGGGACAATGAGCAGTTCTTC.

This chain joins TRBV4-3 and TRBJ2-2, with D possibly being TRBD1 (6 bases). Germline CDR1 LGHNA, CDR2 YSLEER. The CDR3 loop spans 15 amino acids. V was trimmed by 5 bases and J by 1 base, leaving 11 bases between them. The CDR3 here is CASSRKGENTGELFF. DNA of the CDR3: TGCGCCAGCAGCAGGAAGGGGGAGAACACCGGGGAGCTGTTTTTT.

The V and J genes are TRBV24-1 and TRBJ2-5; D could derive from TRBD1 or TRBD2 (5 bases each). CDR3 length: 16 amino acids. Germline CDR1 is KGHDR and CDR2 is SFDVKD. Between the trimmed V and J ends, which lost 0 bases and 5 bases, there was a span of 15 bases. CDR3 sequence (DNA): TGTGCCACCAGTGATTTGCGGAACGGTGGGACGGAGACCCAGTACTTC. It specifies CATSDLRNGGTETQYF.

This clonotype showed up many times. CDR3 bases: TGTGCCAGCAACAGACGGGGCGCGGACTATGGCTACACCTTC. Translated, it gives CASNRRGADYGYTF. This chain connects TRBV9 to TRBJ1-2; TRBD1 might be the D (5 bases). Germline CDR1 SGDLS, CDR2 YYNGEE. V was cut by 6 bases and J by 3 bases, with 15 bases left in between. This CDR3 region has 14 residues. Complete variable domain (other parts from reference TRBV9 and TRBJ1-2): DSGVTQTPKHLITATGQRVTLRCSPRSGDLSVYWYQQSLDQGLQFLIQYYNGEERAKGNILERFSAQQFPDLHSELNLSSLELGDSALYFCASNRRGADYGYTFGSGTRLTVV.

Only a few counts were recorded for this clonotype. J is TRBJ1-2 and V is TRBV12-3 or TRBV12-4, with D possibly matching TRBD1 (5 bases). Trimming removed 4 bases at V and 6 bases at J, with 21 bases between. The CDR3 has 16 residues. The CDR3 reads CASSYTPTRQGDGYTF. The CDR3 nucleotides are TGTGCCAGCAGTTACACGCCCACCCGGCAGGGAGATGGCTACACCTTC.

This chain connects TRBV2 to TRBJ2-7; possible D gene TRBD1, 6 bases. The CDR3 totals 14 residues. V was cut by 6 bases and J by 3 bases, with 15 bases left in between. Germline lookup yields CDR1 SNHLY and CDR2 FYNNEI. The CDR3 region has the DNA TGTGCCAGCAGGATGGGGGCAGGGATCTACGAGCAGTACTTC. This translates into CASRMGAGIYEQYF.

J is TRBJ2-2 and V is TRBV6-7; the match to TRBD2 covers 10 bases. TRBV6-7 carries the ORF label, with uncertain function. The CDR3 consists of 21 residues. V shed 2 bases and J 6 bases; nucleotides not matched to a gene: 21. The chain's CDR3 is CASSYPRIPASGGPGSGELFF. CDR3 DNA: TGTGCCAGCAGTTACCCTCGAATCCCCGCTAGCGGGGGCCCGGGGTCCGGGGAGCTGTTTTTT.

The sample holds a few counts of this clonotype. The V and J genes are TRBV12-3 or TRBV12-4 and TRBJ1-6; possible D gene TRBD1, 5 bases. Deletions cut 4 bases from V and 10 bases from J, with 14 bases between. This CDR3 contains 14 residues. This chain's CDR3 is CASSSTDGDSPLHF. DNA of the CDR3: TGTGCCAGCAGTTCAACGGACGGGGACTCACCCCTCCACTTT.

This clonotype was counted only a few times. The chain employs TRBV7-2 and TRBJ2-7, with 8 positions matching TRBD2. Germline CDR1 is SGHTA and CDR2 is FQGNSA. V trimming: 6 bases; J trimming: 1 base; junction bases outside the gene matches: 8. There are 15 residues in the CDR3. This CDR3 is CASRLQGLVSYEQYF. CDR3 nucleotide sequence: TGTGCCAGCAGACTCCAGGGACTAGTATCCTACGAGCAGTACTTC. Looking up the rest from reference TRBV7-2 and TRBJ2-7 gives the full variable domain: GAGVSQSPSNKVTEKGKDVELRCDPISGHTALYWYRQSLGQGLEFLIYFQGNSAPDKSGLPSDRFSAERTGGSVSTLTIQRTQQEDSAVYLCASRLQGLVSYEQYFGPGTRLTVT.

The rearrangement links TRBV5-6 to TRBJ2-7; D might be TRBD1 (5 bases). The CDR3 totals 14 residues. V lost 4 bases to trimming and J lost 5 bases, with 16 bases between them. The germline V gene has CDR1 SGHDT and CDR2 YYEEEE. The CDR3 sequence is CASSPVGPGNEQYF. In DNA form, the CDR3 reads TGTGCCAGCAGCCCCGTTGGGCCAGGGAACGAGCAGTACTTC. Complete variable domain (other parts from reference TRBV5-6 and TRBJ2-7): DAGVTQSPTHLIKTRGQQVTLRCSPKSGHDTVSWYQQALGQGPQFIFQYYEEEERQRGNFPDRFSGHQFPNYSSELNVNALLLGDSALYLCASSPVGPGNEQYFGPGTRLTVT.